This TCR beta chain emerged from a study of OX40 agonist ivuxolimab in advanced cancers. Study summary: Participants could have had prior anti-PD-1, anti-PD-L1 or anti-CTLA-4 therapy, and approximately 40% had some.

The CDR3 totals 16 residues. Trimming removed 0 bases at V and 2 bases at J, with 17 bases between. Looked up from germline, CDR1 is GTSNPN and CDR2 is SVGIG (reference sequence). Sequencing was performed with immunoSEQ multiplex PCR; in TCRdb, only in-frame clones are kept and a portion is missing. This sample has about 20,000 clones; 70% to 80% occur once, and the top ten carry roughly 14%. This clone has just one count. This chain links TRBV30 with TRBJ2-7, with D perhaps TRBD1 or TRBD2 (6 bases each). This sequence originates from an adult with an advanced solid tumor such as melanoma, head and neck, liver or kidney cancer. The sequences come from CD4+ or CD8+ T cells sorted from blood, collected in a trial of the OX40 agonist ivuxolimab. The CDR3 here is CAWSVSSGANTYEQYF. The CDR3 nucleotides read TGTGCCTGGAGTGTAAGTTCGGGGGCGAACACCTACGAGCAGTACTTC.